This T cell receptor beta chain originates from a study of spatial heterogeneity in lung cancer. Time point described: sample taken at primary tumor resection. Whole RNA, isolated from tumor, nontumor lung or frozen PBMC, was sequenced without prior sorting. The study tagged each TCR cDNA molecule with a unique molecular identifier. TCRdb recomputed calls from the 5' RACE reads with MiXCR, one row per CDR3 protein. In the table there are about 80,000 distinct CDR3 sequences, approximately 8% of which are singletons. The CDR3 extends over 15 amino acids. Germline V gives CDR1 SGHNT, CDR2 YYREEE (reference sequence). Trimming took off 3 bases at V and 2 bases at J, with 11 bases between the two ends.

J is TRBJ2-2 and V is TRBV5-4; D might be TRBD2 (6 bases). This sequence was found in a male donor with early-stage non-small cell lung cancer. The sequencing used PBMCs, collected at surgery. In DNA, the CDR3 is TGTGCCAGCAGCTACGGTAGCGGAAACACCGGGGAGCTGTTTTTT. Its protein product is CASSYGSGNTGELFF.